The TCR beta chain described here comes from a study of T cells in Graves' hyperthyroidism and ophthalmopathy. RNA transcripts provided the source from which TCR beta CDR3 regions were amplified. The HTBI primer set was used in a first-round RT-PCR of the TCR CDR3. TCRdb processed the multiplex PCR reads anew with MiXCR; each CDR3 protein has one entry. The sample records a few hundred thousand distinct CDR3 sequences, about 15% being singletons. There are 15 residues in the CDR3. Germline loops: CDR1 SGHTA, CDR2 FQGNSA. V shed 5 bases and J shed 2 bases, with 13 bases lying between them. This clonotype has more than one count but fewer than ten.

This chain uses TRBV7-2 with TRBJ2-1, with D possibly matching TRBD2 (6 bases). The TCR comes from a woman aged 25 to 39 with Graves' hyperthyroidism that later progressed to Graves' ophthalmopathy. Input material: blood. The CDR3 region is CASSGGFLAYNEQFF. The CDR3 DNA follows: TGTGCCAGCAGCGGGGGGTTTTTGGCCTACAATGAGCAGTTCTTC.